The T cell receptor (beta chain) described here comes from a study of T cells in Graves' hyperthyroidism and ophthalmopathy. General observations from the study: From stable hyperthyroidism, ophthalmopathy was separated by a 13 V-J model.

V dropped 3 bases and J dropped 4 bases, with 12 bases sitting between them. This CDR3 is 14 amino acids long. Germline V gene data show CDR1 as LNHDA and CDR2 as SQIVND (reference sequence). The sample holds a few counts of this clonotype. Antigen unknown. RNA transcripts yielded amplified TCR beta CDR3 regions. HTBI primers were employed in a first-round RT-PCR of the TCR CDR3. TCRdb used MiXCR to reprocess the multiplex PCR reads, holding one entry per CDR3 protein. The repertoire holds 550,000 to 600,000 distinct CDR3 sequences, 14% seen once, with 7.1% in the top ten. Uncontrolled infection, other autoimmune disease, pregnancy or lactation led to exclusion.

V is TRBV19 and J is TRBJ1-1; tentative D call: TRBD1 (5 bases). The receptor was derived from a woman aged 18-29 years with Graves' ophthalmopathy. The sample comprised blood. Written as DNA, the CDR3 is TGTGCCAGTAGTATCTCGACAGCAACCACTGAAGCTTTCTTT. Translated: CASSISTATTEAFF.